This TCR beta chain stems from a study of blood T cell repertoires in COVID-19. Study overall: Whether acute or convalescent, the COVID-19 samples came from the United States, Italy and Spain. From T cells, B-cell-depleted T cells, or PBMCs came the material, which was cDNA or gDNA.

The assay was immunoSEQ multiplex PCR, and TCRdb's table has in-frame clones only and misses some. The data hold 25,000 to 30,000 clones, with around 82% observed a single time. The CDR3 spans 13 residues. Germline CDR1 is MNHNY and CDR2 is SVGAGI (reference sequence). Trimming shortened V by 2 bases and J by 3 bases, and 7 bases separated the two germline ends. This clone was detected once. V gene TRBV6-6 combines with J gene TRBJ1-1; D is uncertain. The sequenced material came from peripheral blood. The receptor's source is a man at least 80 years old with active or convalescent COVID-19. The chain's CDR3 is CASSYVGDTEAFF. Written as DNA, the CDR3 is TGTGCCAGCAGTTACGTCGGTGACACTGAAGCTTTCTTT.